One sample yielded the 15 T cell receptor beta chains listed below, sequenced in a study of blood T cell repertoires in COVID-19. Libraries were prepared by immunoSEQ multiplex PCR; TCRdb keeps only in-frame clonotypes and omits some of them. The sample lists under 200,000 clones, under 95% occurring once. Material: peripheral blood. These receptors all stem from a man younger than 35 with acute or convalescent COVID-19.

The rearrangement links TRBV11-2 to TRBJ2-5; 7 bases fit TRBD1. This CDR3 is built from 13 residues. Trimming cost V 4 bases and J 4 bases; bases outside gene matches: 3. Germline CDR1 SGHAT, CDR2 FQNNGV. CDR3: CASSSNRGETQYF. In nucleotides, the CDR3 is TGTGCCAGCAGCTCGAACAGGGGAGAGACCCAGTACTTC.

The genes are TRBV20-1 and TRBJ1-4, with a possible D match to TRBD1 (5 bases). Germline CDR1 reads DFQATT; CDR2 reads SNEGSKA (reference sequence). This CDR3 has 11 residues. The chain's CDR3 is CSFVRDEKLFF. CDR3 bases: TGCAGCTTCGTCAGGGATGAAAAACTGTTTTTT.

The chain has TRBV29-1 and TRBJ2-7, with unresolved D. Germline CDR1 and CDR2: SQVTM and ANQGSEA. V gave up 2 bases and J gave up 2 bases, with 10 bases separating them. This CDR3 is 13 amino acids long. The CDR3 region is CSVENTPPYEQYF. CDR3 coding DNA: TGCAGCGTTGAAAACACGCCCCCCTACGAGCAGTACTTC.

V is TRBV2 and J is TRBJ2-5; 9 nucleotides line up with TRBD2. From germline, CDR1 is SNHLY and CDR2 FYNNEI. The ends lost 3 bases at V and 2 bases at J; junction bases unmatched: 4. The CDR3 runs 15 residues. CDR3 in DNA: TGTGCCAGCAGTGATAGCGGGAGAACTCAAGAGACCCAGTACTTC. Encoded protein: CASSDSGRTQETQYF.

The table lists this clone with many counts. V is TRBV5-5 and J is TRBJ1-2; D possibly corresponds to TRBD1 (6 bases). Germline assignment: CDR1 SGHKS and CDR2 YYEKEE (reference sequence). Between the trimmed V and J ends, which lost 3 bases and 5 bases, there was a span of 14 bases. The CDR3 is 14 amino acids. CDR3 region: CASSSEQGRYGYTF. In DNA, the CDR3 is TGTGCCAGCAGCTCCGAACAGGGACGGTATGGCTACACCTTC.

This clone was recorded once. The V gene is TRBV9, the J gene TRBJ2-2; D uncertain. The CDR3 runs 18 residues. Germline V CDR1 and CDR2: SGDLS, YYNGEE. V was clipped by 0 bases and J by 4 bases, with 19 bases between them. In DNA form, the CDR3 reads TGTGCCAGCAGCGTAGTTTCTAATGTGGGTACGGGCACCGGGGAGCTGTTTTTT. It translates to CASSVVSNVGTGTGELFF.

Here the CDR3 DNA reads TGCGCCAGCAGCCAGACTGGTATCTCCTACGAGCAGTACTTC. Encoded protein: CASSQTGISYEQYF. The chain employs TRBV4-1 and TRBJ2-7; D is unresolved. Trimming shortened V by 3 bases and J by 0 bases, and 9 bases separated the two germline ends. This CDR3 is 14 amino acids long. Germline values: CDR1 MGHRA, CDR2 YSYEKL.

Only a few counts were recorded for this clone. The gene calls are TRBV6-5 and TRBJ1-2; D call uncertain. The CDR3 is 13 residues long. Trimming pared 8 bases from V and 3 bases from J, leaving 13 bases between. Germline loops: CDR1 MNHEY, CDR2 SVGAGI. The CDR3 bases are TGTGCCAGCGCCGGGTCGGTGGACTATGGCTACACCTTC. Translating it yields CASAGSVDYGYTF.

V and J are TRBV11-2 and TRBJ1-4; TRBD1 matches at 9 bases. The CDR3 has 15 residues. Germline V gene lookup returns CDR1 SGHAT and CDR2 FQNNGV. J was trimmed by 8 bases and V by 0 bases; bases with no gene match: 4. The CDR3 region has the DNA TGTGCCAGCAGCTTAGATCGGGGGACAGGGGAAAAACTGTTTTTT. Translated: CASSLDRGTGEKLFF.

The chain recombines TRBV18 with TRBJ1-5, with D possibly matching TRBD1 (5 bases). Germline values: CDR1 KGHSH, CDR2 LQKENI. CDR3 length: 14 residues. Trimming removed 5 bases at V and 3 bases at J, with 11 bases between. In DNA, the CDR3 is TGTGCCAGCTCATTTGACAGAGCCAATCAGCCCCAGCATTTT. Encoded protein: CASSFDRANQPQHF.

CDR3 amino acids: CASRDLAGSYEQYF. In nucleotides, the CDR3 is TGTGCCAGCCGAGATCTAGCGGGCTCCTACGAGCAGTACTTC. The V call is TRBV27, the J call TRBJ2-7, with 8 nucleotides matching TRBD2. This CDR3 is 14 amino acids long. V lost 8 bases and J lost 0; bases outside the gene matches: 6. The V gene's germline CDR1 is MNHEY and CDR2 SMNVEV (reference sequence).

The rearrangement links TRBV5-6 to TRBJ2-1, with 13 bases lining up with TRBD2. J gave up 4 bases and V 3 bases, and 13 bases lay outside the gene matches. Germline CDR1 reads SGHDT; CDR2 reads YYEEEE. CDR3 length: 19 amino acids. Here the CDR3 DNA reads TGTGCCAGCAGCTCACCCGGCGGACTAGCGGGAGCCGAGTACAATGAGCAGTTCTTC. This sequence encodes CASSSPGGLAGAEYNEQFF.

This rearrangement joins TRBV15 to TRBJ2-5; no firm D call. CDR3 size: 12 residues. Germline V gives CDR1 LNHNV, CDR2 YYDKDF (reference sequence). The ends were cut back, 3 bases at V and 5 bases at J, with 7 bases in the middle. The CDR3 nucleotides read TGTGCCACCAGCAGGACACTGGAGACCCAGTACTTC. Its translation is CATSRTLETQYF.

The V and J genes are TRBV29-1 and TRBJ1-2; D is perhaps TRBD1 (5 bases). The CDR3 totals 12 residues. V dropped 5 bases and J dropped 4 bases, with 11 bases sitting between them. From germline, CDR1 is SQVTM and CDR2 ANQGSEA. The CDR3 region is CSVSDKSYGYTF. Written as DNA, the CDR3 is TGCAGCGTTTCGGACAAATCCTATGGCTACACCTTC.

This sequence joins TRBV27 and TRBJ2-7; 7 bases agree with TRBD1. The CDR3 loop spans 15 amino acids. The V gene's germline CDR1 is MNHEY and CDR2 SMNVEV (reference sequence). V shed 2 bases, J shed 2 bases, and the junction held 6 bases outside the gene matches. The CDR3 spells CASSLRAGGPYEQYF. In DNA, the CDR3 is TGTGCCAGCAGTTTAAGGGCAGGGGGACCCTACGAGCAGTACTTC.